These 12 T cell receptor beta chains originate from one sample sequenced in a study of blood T cells in healthy people across ages. With a J-beta primer mix and a sample-barcoded 5' primer, a second PCR ran roughly 6 to 11 cycles. TCRdb ran MiXCR on the 5' RACE reads and lists one entry per CDR3 protein. This repertoire shows over 750,000 distinct CDR3 sequences, around 25% found once; its top ten account for 9.4%. These same records also appear under a second study, on T cells of mothers and their children.

The sequenced sample consisted of blood. The receptors derive from a boy aged 5 to 17 in good health.

V gene TRBV28 combines with J gene TRBJ1-1; TRBD1 might be the D (5 bases). Trimming cost V 4 bases and J 5 bases, with 14 bases left between them. This CDR3 is built from 14 residues. CDR1 and CDR2 (germline): MDHEN, SYDVKM. CDR3 nucleotides: TGTGCCAGCAGTTCCTCGGGGGGGAGGACTGAAGCTTTCTTT. Translated: CASSSSGGRTEAFF.

The CDR3 reads CSAGTGAETQYF. CDR3 DNA: TGCAGCGCCGGGACAGGGGCAGAGACCCAGTACTTC. This chain joins TRBV29-1 and TRBJ2-5, with 10 bases fitting TRBD1. The CDR3 spans 12 residues. CDR1 and CDR2 from the germline V gene are SQVTM and ANQGSEA. V was clipped by 7 bases and J by 4 bases; unmatched bases: 3.

This rearrangement joins TRBV6-6 to TRBJ1-1; 9 nucleotides agree with TRBD1. Unmatched junction bases numbered 6, after V lost 6 bases and J lost 4 bases. The length of the CDR3 is 14 residues. The germline V gene has CDR1 MNHNY and CDR2 SVGAGI (reference sequence). The CDR3 protein is CASRPTGGLTEAFF. The CDR3 region has the DNA TGTGCCAGCAGGCCGACAGGGGGGCTCACTGAAGCTTTCTTT.

This clonotype showed up just a few times. The gene calls are TRBV29-1 and TRBJ2-6; 7 bases agree with TRBD1. The ends lost 5 bases at V and 0 bases at J; junction bases unmatched: 1. CDR1 SQVTM and CDR2 ANQGSEA come from the germline V gene. The CDR3 extends over 14 amino acids. The CDR3 here is CSVPGGSGANVLTF. The CDR3 DNA is TGCAGCGTTCCAGGGGGCTCTGGGGCCAACGTCCTGACTTTC.

The chain is built from TRBV20-1 and TRBJ1-2, with a possible D match to TRBD1 (5 bases). The CDR3 loop spans 14 amino acids. Germline V CDR1 and CDR2: DFQATT, SNEGSKA (reference sequence). The CDR3 DNA follows: TGCAGCGCCCCGTGGGCGGGGGATGGGTATGGCTACACCTTC. Translating gives CSAPWAGDGYGYTF.

There are a few counts of this clonotype. The rearrangement links TRBV7-3 to TRBJ1-1; the D is unclear. Germline CDR1 SGHTA, CDR2 FQGTGA. The V gene lost 5 bases and the J gene lost 1 base, with 11 bases spanning the gap. CDR3 length: 14 amino acids. In DNA, the CDR3 is TGTGCCAGCAGCGCGGGGAGATCGAACACTGAAGCTTTCTTT. This translates into CASSAGRSNTEAFF.

The V gene is TRBV7-2, the J gene TRBJ2-5; D is possibly TRBD2 (5 bases). Germline V gives CDR1 SGHTA, CDR2 FQGNSA. V was trimmed by 5 bases and J by 3 bases, leaving 10 bases between them. There are 13 residues in the CDR3. The CDR3 protein is CASSRVAKETQYF. For the CDR3, the DNA is TGTGCCAGCAGCCGGGTAGCGAAAGAGACCCAGTACTTC.

This clonotype occurred a few times. The V and J genes are TRBV29-1 and TRBJ1-3; D ambiguous. Trimming left V 5 bases short and J 4 bases short, with 15 bases between. Germline V lookup: CDR1 SQVTM, CDR2 ANQGSEA. The CDR3 extends over 14 amino acids. Here the CDR3 DNA reads TGCAGCGTTCTTAAGGCCCTGGGGGGAAACACCATATATTTT. It encodes CSVLKALGGNTIYF.

This clonotype was found many times. This rearrangement joins TRBV4-2 to TRBJ2-5; 7 positions agree with TRBD2. Germline V gene lookup returns CDR1 LGHNA and CDR2 YNFKEQ. This CDR3 contains 17 residues. V lost 0 bases to trimming and J lost 7 bases; unmatched junction nucleotides: 14. CDR3 sequence reads: CASSQDRMASGPRTQYF. CDR3 in DNA: TGTGCCAGCAGCCAAGATAGGATGGCTAGCGGCCCTCGGACCCAGTACTTC.

About this clonotype: At one end the junction does not follow the germline gene, possibly because of a read error. The chain uses TRBV5-1 and TRBJ2-5; the D is unclear. CDR1 is SGHRS and CDR2 is YFSETQ in the germline V gene. This CDR3 is 15 amino acids long. The CDR3, as DNA: TGCGCCAGCAGCTTGGCCCCGTTAACAGTAGAGGCCCAGTACTTC. This codes for CASSLAPLTVEAQYF.

The chain has TRBV5-1 and TRBJ2-5, with a tentative D call TRBD1 (6 bases). The CDR3 loop spans 14 amino acids. V lost 3 bases, J lost 6 bases, and 15 bases lay in between. Germline V CDR1 and CDR2: SGHRS, YFSETQ. The CDR3 region is CASSYEGDMQTQYF. For the CDR3, the DNA is TGCGCCAGCAGCTACGAGGGGGACATGCAGACCCAGTACTTC.

This clonotype showed up just a few times. The chain recombines TRBV20-1 with TRBJ1-2; 10 bases line up with TRBD1. This CDR3 comprises 13 residues. V was clipped by 6 bases and J by 4 bases; unmatched bases: 5. CDR1 DFQATT and CDR2 SNEGSKA come from the germline V gene (reference sequence). The CDR3: CSARGQGSYGYTF. CDR3 bases: TGCAGTGCCAGGGGACAGGGGTCCTATGGCTACACCTTC.